This T cell receptor beta chain was sequenced in a study of OX40 agonist ivuxolimab in advanced cancers. The overall study: Patients received ivuxolimab, an intravenous treatment, every 2 weeks at 0.01 to 10 mg/kg. Treatment received earlier with anti-PD-1, anti-PD-L1 or anti-CTLA-4 agents was allowed, and around 40% had some. General study points: Clonal expansion by week 6 occurred in CD4+ and CD8+ blood T cells (at 0.1 to 3.0 mg/kg).

The table lists this clone with a count of one. Its matching antigen is unknown. The CDR3 is 13 residues long. Germline assignment: CDR1 SGHTA and CDR2 FQGNSA. V lost 2 bases to trimming and J lost 10 bases, with 15 bases between them. The method was immunoSEQ multiplex PCR; TCRdb's version includes in-frame clones alone and lacks a portion of them. The sample contains under 90,000 clones, roughly 91% of which appear only once. V usage is TRBV7-2 and J usage is TRBJ2-7, with D uncertain. This specimen was CD4+ or CD8+ T cells sorted from blood, taken in a trial of the OX40 agonist ivuxolimab. The TCR sequence derives from an adult with an advanced solid tumor such as melanoma, head and neck, liver or kidney cancer. The CDR3 region has the DNA TGTGCCAGCAGCTTATCAGGATCTAGGGAACAGTACTTC. This encodes CASSLSGSREQYF.